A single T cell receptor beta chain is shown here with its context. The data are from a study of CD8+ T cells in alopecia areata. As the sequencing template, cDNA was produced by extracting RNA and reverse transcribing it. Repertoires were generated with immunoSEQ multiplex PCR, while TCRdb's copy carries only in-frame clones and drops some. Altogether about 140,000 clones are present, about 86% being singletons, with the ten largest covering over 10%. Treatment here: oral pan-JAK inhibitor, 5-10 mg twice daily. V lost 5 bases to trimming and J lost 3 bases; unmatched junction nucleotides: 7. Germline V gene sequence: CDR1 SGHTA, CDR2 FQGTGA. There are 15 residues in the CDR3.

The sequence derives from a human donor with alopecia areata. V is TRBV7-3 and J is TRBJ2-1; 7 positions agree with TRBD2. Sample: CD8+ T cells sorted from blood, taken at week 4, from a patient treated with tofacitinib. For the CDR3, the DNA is TGTGCCAGCAGCCCCCTGGGGGGGGGCTACAATGAGCAGTTCTTC. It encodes CASSPLGGGYNEQFF. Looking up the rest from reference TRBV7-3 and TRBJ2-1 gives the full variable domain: GAGVSQTPSNKVTEKGKYVELRCDPISGHTALYWYRQSLGQGPEFLIYFQGTGAADDSGLPNDRFFAVRPEGSVSTLKIQRTERGDSAVYLCASSPLGGGYNEQFFGPGTRLTVL.